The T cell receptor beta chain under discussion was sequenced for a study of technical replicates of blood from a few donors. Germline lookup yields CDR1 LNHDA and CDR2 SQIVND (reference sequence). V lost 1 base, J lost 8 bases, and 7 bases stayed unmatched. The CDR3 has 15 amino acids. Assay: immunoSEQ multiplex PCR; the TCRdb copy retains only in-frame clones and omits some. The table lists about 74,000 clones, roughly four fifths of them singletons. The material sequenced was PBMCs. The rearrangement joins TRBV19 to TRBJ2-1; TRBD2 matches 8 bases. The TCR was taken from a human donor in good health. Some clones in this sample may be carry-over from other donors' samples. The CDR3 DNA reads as TGTGCCAGTAGTATAGTAGCGGGGACGGTGGATGAGCAGTTCTTC. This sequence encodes CASSIVAGTVDEQFF.